These 27 T cell receptor beta chains originate from one sample sequenced in a study of OX40 agonist ivuxolimab in advanced cancers. TCRdb keeps only in-frame clones here, not all; method: immunoSEQ multiplex PCR. The sample carries about 120,000 clones, 80% to 90% recorded once. The specimen comprised CD4+ or CD8+ T cells sorted from blood, sampled in a trial of the OX40 agonist ivuxolimab. Source of these receptors: an adult with an advanced solid tumor such as melanoma, head and neck, liver or kidney cancer.

The V call is TRBV7-2, the J call TRBJ1-2, with 10 positions matching TRBD1. Germline CDR1 is SGHTA and CDR2 is FQGNSA. With V trimmed by 5 bases and J by 5 bases, 5 bases remained unmatched. This CDR3 is built from 14 residues. The DNA for the CDR3 is TGTGCCAGCAGCCCCGACAGGGGGCTATATGGCTACACCTTC. This codes for CASSPDRGLYGYTF.

This chain connects TRBV6-5 to TRBJ1-1; D is possibly TRBD1 (6 bases). Trimming pared 7 bases from V and 1 base from J, leaving 13 bases between. The CDR3 extends over 14 amino acids. The germline CDR1 and CDR2 sequences are MNHEY and SVGAGI. The CDR3 DNA reads as TGTGCCAGCACGGGGGGGGCGGCGAACACTGAAGCTTTCTTT. Its translation is CASTGGAANTEAFF.

This sequence joins TRBV11-2 and TRBJ1-1; D unclear. V lost 2 bases and J 5 bases, leaving 6 bases between the germline ends. The CDR3 spans 12 residues. Per germline, CDR1 SGHAT and CDR2 FQNNGV. The CDR3 sequence: CASSLRVTEAFF. The CDR3 nucleotides read TGTGCCAGCAGCTTACGAGTGACTGAAGCTTTCTTT.

This chain joins TRBV28 and TRBJ1-2; D uncertain. The V end lost 2 bases, the J end lost 1 base, and 14 bases lay between the germline ends. Germline CDR1 MDHEN, CDR2 SYDVKM. The length of the CDR3 is 16 residues. The CDR3 here is CASSLEAGDFNYGYTF. The CDR3 DNA sequence: TGTGCCAGCAGTTTAGAGGCAGGTGACTTTAACTATGGCTACACCTTC.

The chain employs TRBV2 and TRBJ1-2; a possible D gene is TRBD1 (5 bases). This CDR3 spans 13 amino acids. Trimming removed 5 bases at V and 2 bases at J, with 9 bases between. Germline CDR1 SNHLY, CDR2 FYNNEI. This chain's CDR3 is CASSLGANYGYTF. The CDR3 DNA sequence: TGTGCCAGCAGTCTTGGGGCAAACTATGGCTACACCTTC.

This chain uses TRBV19 with TRBJ2-7, with 8 bases identical to TRBD2. CDR3 length equals 14 residues. V lost 5 bases and J lost 10; bases outside the gene matches: 13. Per the germline V gene, CDR1 is LNHDA and CDR2 is SQIVND (reference sequence). The CDR3 DNA is TGTGCCAGTAGTGAAGCGGGGGCCTCCCTCGGACAGTACTTC. It encodes CASSEAGASLGQYF.

The V and J genes are TRBV15 and TRBJ2-2, with TRBD1 matching over 8 bases. The germline V gene encodes CDR1 LNHNV and CDR2 YYDKDF (reference sequence). The CDR3 loop spans 16 amino acids. The ends lost 6 bases at V and 1 base at J; junction bases unmatched: 7. The chain's CDR3 is CATSLTGTGNTGELFF. In nucleotides, the CDR3 is TGTGCCACCAGTCTTACCGGGACAGGGAACACCGGGGAGCTGTTTTTT.

This clone was seen a single time. The same CDR3 can be traced to other DNA sequences in this sample. The chain has TRBV30 and TRBJ2-3; tentatively, D is TRBD2 (6 bases). Germline lookup yields CDR1 GTSNPN and CDR2 SVGIG (reference sequence). The CDR3 is 14 residues long. V was cut by 0 bases and J by 1 base, with 8 bases left in between. The CDR3 sequence: CAWSVRGGTDTQYF. DNA for the CDR3: TGTGCCTGGAGTGTACGCGGGGGCACAGATACGCAGTATTTT.

The chain carries TRBV18 and TRBJ1-2; 12 bases are a match to TRBD1. Germline lookup yields CDR1 KGHSH and CDR2 LQKENI. V was clipped by 2 bases and J by 4 bases; unmatched bases: 2. This CDR3 contains 15 residues. The CDR3: CASSPRDRGLYGYTF. CDR3 DNA: TGTGCCAGCTCACCAAGGGACAGGGGGCTCTATGGCTACACCTTC. Using reference TRBV18 and TRBJ1-2 for the parts outside the CDR3, the full variable domain is NAGVMQNPRHLVRRRGQEARLRCSPMKGHSHVYWYRQLPEEGLKFMVYLQKENIIDESGMPKERFSAEFPKEGPSILRIQQVVRGDSAAYFCASSPRDRGLYGYTFGSGTRLTVV.

Concerning this clone: Relative to the germline gene, one junction end is altered; a read error may explain this. The rearrangement links TRBV4-3 to TRBJ2-7; no clear D. The CDR3 contains 13 residues. Looked up from germline, CDR1 is LGHNA and CDR2 is YSLEER. The CDR3 here is CASSLDLGYGQYF. The CDR3 nucleotides are TGCGCCAGCAGCCTCGATCTGGGGTACGGGCAGTACTTC.

CDR3 sequence (DNA): TGTGCCAGCAGCTTGGCGAGCGACTATGGCTACACCTTC. Its protein product is CASSLASDYGYTF. The chain recombines TRBV5-6 with TRBJ1-2; the D is unclear. The V and J ends lost 0 bases and 3 bases respectively, with 6 bases between them. CDR3 size: 13 residues. Germline lookup yields CDR1 SGHDT and CDR2 YYEEEE.

The rearrangement links TRBV4-2 to TRBJ1-1; TRBD1 aligns across 8 bases. J lost 8 bases, V lost 1 base, and 6 bases had no gene match. Per the germline V gene, CDR1 is LGHNA and CDR2 is YNFKEQ. The CDR3 runs 14 residues. This CDR3 reads CASSQGGQGPEAFF. The CDR3 nucleotides read TGTGCCAGCAGCCAAGGAGGACAGGGCCCCGAAGCTTTCTTT.

The chain has TRBV7-9 and TRBJ2-5, with no clear D. The CDR3 totals 14 residues. CDR1 and CDR2 from the germline V gene are SEHNR and FQNEAQ (reference sequence). With 3 bases removed from V and 3 bases from J, the gap between germline ends came to 11 bases. The CDR3 region is CASSLVPTEETQYF. The CDR3 DNA is TGTGCCAGCAGCTTGGTCCCAACTGAAGAGACCCAGTACTTC.

This clone was seen just once. The rearrangement links TRBV7-2 to TRBJ1-6; the D is unclear. The CDR3 sequence is 14 residues long. V lost 1 base and J lost 10, with 11 bases in between. Germline CDR1 is SGHTA and CDR2 is FQGNSA. CDR3 sequence: CASSLGSFSSPLHF. As DNA, the CDR3 is TGTGCCAGCAGCTTAGGTTCCTTCTCCTCACCCCTCCACTTT. Using reference TRBV7-2 and TRBJ1-6 for the parts outside the CDR3, the full variable domain is GAGVSQSPSNKVTEKGKDVELRCDPISGHTALYWYRQSLGQGLEFLIYFQGNSAPDKSGLPSDRFSAERTGGSVSTLTIQRTQQEDSAVYLCASSLGSFSSPLHFGNGTRLTVT.

This clone came up once. This chain joins TRBV11-2 and TRBJ1-1; D is unclear. The V gene's germline CDR1 is SGHAT and CDR2 FQNNGV. The CDR3 sequence is 11 residues long. V shed 3 bases and J shed 4 bases, with 3 bases lying between them. The DNA for the CDR3 is TGTGCCAGCAGCTTTGGCACTGAAGCTTTCTTT. Its protein is CASSFGTEAFF.

The chain uses TRBV7-2 and TRBJ2-7; D remains ambiguous. V was shortened by 4 bases and J by 4 bases, with 5 bases between the two germline ends. The V gene's germline CDR1 is SGHTA and CDR2 FQGNSA. This CDR3 region has 11 residues. The CDR3 protein is CASSSPYEQYF. In nucleotides, the CDR3 is TGTGCCAGCAGCTCCCCGTACGAGCAGTACTTC.

The chain joins TRBV2 to TRBJ1-2, with D possibly matching TRBD1 (5 bases). This CDR3 is built from 15 residues. Germline CDR1 is SNHLY and CDR2 is FYNNEI. Trimming pared 6 bases from V and 4 bases from J, leaving 18 bases between. CDR3 protein: CASSVRNDSPYGYTF. DNA of the CDR3: TGTGCCAGCAGCGTAAGAAACGACAGTCCCTATGGCTACACCTTC.

The genes are TRBV21-1 and TRBJ2-7; the DNA was not used to check the table's D call, TRBD1. TRBV21-1 is a pseudogene locus. CDR3 length equals 14 residues. This CDR3 reads CARFRDRGAYEQYF. The CDR3 DNA reads TGTGCCAGATTCCGGGACAGGGGTGCCTACGAGCAGTACTTC.

This clone came up once. The V call is TRBV5-4, the J call TRBJ2-5; the D is unclear. Germline-derived CDR1 and CDR2 are SGHNT and YYREEE (reference sequence). Trimming pared 2 bases from V and 0 bases from J, leaving 8 bases between. The CDR3 has 14 residues. CDR3 coding DNA: TGTGCCAGCAGCTTAGATGGGTACCAAGAGACCCAGTACTTC. This encodes CASSLDGYQETQYF. Full variable domain (missing parts from reference TRBV5-4 and TRBJ2-5): ETGVTQSPTHLIKTRGQQVTLRCSSQSGHNTVSWYQQALGQGPQFIFQYYREEENGRGNFPPRFSGLQFPNYSSELNVNALELDDSALYLCASSLDGYQETQYFGPGTRLLVL.

The chain joins TRBV2 to TRBJ2-3; D gene ambiguous. The germline V gene has CDR1 SNHLY and CDR2 FYNNEI. The CDR3 totals 15 residues. Trimming cost V 3 bases and J 2 bases, with 12 bases left between them. The CDR3 spells CASSEGVSSTDTQYF. CDR3 bases: TGTGCCAGCAGTGAGGGCGTTAGCTCCACAGATACGCAGTATTTT.

The CDR3 is CASSLLSQGDNSPLHF. DNA of the CDR3: TGTGCCAGCAGCTTACTCTCTCAGGGAGATAATTCACCCCTCCACTTT. The chain carries TRBV7-2 and TRBJ1-6, with D perhaps TRBD1 (5 bases). The V end was cut by 2 bases, the J end by 5 bases, with 13 bases between. CDR3 size: 16 residues. Germline V gives CDR1 SGHTA, CDR2 FQGNSA.

The gene calls are TRBV6-1 and TRBJ1-1; D is possibly TRBD1 (6 bases). Deletions cut 6 bases from V and 1 base from J, with 12 bases between. The CDR3 is made up of 14 amino acids. Germline V gene sequence: CDR1 MNHNS, CDR2 SASEGT. For the CDR3, the DNA is TGTGCCAGCAGCTTCCACAGGGAGAACACTGAAGCTTTCTTT. Amino acid sequence: CASSFHRENTEAFF.

This clone was counted between two and nine times. The V gene is TRBV28, the J gene TRBJ2-3; TRBD2 matches 7 bases. The junction had 12 bases not matched to a gene; V was cut back by 6 bases and J by 0 bases. The CDR3 sequence is 17 residues long. CDR1 and CDR2 (germline): MDHEN, SYDVKM. The CDR3 reads CASSPTREGWSTDTQYF. In nucleotides, the CDR3 is TGTGCCAGCAGCCCTACCAGGGAGGGTTGGAGCACAGATACGCAGTATTTT.

The gene calls are TRBV6-5 and TRBJ1-2; TRBD1 is a possible D gene (5 bases). V lost 0 bases to trimming and J lost 10 bases, with 18 bases between them. Germline V gives CDR1 MNHEY, CDR2 SVGAGI. There are 15 residues in the CDR3. The CDR3 nucleotides are TGTGCCAGCAGTTACTCCCCGGGACTCCTGGACGACTACACCTTC. It specifies CASSYSPGLLDDYTF.

CDR3 nucleotide sequence: TGTGCCAGCAGTGACAGGGGGCTGGCAGAGACCCAGTACTTC. Translated: CASSDRGLAETQYF. This chain joins TRBV6-5 and TRBJ2-5; TRBD1 agrees at 10 bases. The V segment lost 5 bases and the J segment 4 bases; nucleotides outside the gene matches: 4. CDR1 is MNHEY and CDR2 is SVGAGI in the germline V gene. This CDR3 has 14 amino acids.

The chain couples TRBV29-1 to TRBJ2-7, with D possibly TRBD1 on 6 matching bases. The CDR3 is made up of 12 amino acids. Trimming took off 7 bases at V and 3 bases at J, with 13 bases between the two ends. Per germline, CDR1 SQVTM and CDR2 ANQGSEA. The DNA of the CDR3 is TGCAGCGCTTCCTCGGACAGCTACGAGCAGTACTTC. Its translation is CSASSDSYEQYF.

The CDR3 spells CASRTIYDSYGYTF. The CDR3, as DNA: TGTGCCAGCAGAACCATCTATGACAGCTATGGCTACACCTTC. The chain links TRBV6-6 to TRBJ1-2; possibly TRBD1 for D (5 bases). Trimming left V 6 bases short and J 4 bases short, with 15 bases between. This CDR3 has 14 residues. The V gene's germline CDR1 is MNHNY and CDR2 SVGAGI (reference sequence).